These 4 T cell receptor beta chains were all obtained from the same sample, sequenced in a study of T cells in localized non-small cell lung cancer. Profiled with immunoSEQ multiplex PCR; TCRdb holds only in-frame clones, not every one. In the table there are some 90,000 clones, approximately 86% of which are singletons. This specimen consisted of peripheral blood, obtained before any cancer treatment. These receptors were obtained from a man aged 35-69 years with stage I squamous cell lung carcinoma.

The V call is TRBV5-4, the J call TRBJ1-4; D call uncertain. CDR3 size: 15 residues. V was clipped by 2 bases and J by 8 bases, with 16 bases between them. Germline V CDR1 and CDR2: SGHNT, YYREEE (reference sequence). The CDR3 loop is CASSFPDPGEEKLFF. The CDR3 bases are TGTGCCAGCAGCTTCCCTGACCCGGGAGAAGAAAAACTGTTTTTT. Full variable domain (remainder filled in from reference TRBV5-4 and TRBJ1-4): ETGVTQSPTHLIKTRGQQVTLRCSSQSGHNTVSWYQQALGQGPQFIFQYYREEENGRGNFPPRFSGLQFPNYSSELNVNALELDDSALYLCASSFPDPGEEKLFFGSGTQLSVL.

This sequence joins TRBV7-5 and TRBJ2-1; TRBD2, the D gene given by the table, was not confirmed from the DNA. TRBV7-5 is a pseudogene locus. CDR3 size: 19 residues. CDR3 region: CVRSTLSGLAGGLSDEQFF. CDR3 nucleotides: TGTGTCAGAAGCACCCTTTCAGGACTAGCGGGGGGCTTGTCCGATGAGCAGTTCTTC.

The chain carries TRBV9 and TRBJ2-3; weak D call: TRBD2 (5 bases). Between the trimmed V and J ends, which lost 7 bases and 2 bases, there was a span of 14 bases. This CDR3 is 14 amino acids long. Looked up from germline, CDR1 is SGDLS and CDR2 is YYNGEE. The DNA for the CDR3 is TGTGCCAGCGGATTTACGGGGTCCACAGATACGCAGTATTTT. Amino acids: CASGFTGSTDTQYF.

This chain's CDR3 is CATSRVGVSGELFF. The CDR3 DNA reads TGTGCCACCAGCAGAGTAGGCGTTTCCGGGGAGCTGTTTTTT. The rearrangement links TRBV15 to TRBJ2-2; no clear D gene. This CDR3 comprises 14 residues. The ends were cut back, 1 base at V and 6 bases at J, with 9 bases in the middle. Germline CDR1 is LNHNV and CDR2 is YYDKDF (reference sequence). Together with reference TRBV15 and TRBJ2-2, the CDR3 gives the full variable domain: DAMVIQNPRYQVTQFGKPVTLSCSQTLNHNVMYWYQQKSSQAPKLLFHYYDKDFNNEADTPDNFQSRRPNTSFCFLDIRSPGLGDTAMYLCATSRVGVSGELFFGEGSRLTVL.